These 29 T cell receptor beta chains share one sample of origin, sequenced in a study of CD8 T cells in ankylosing spondylitis. TCRdb independently ran MiXCR on the 5' RACE reads; one entry per CDR3 protein. Here the sample spans roughly 160,000 distinct CDR3 sequences, 9.5% to 13% being singletons. Sequencing was performed on blood, either unsorted or a sorted T cell fraction (not recorded which). The receptor source for this set is a male donor with ankylosing spondylitis or in good health (not recorded which).

The chain recombines TRBV6-2 or TRBV6-3 with TRBJ2-1, with D hard to call. This CDR3 has 14 residues. Germline CDR1 MNHEY, CDR2 SVGEGT. V was shortened by 5 bases and J by 0 bases, with 8 bases between the two germline ends. The CDR3 bases are TGTGCCAGCAGTAGCGTTCGCTCCTACAATGAGCAGTTCTTC. Protein: CASSSVRSYNEQFF.

This clonotype was found many times. The genes are TRBV2 and TRBJ2-3; TRBD1 matches 9 bases. The V segment lost 5 bases and the J segment 2 bases; nucleotides outside the gene matches: 5. Looked up from germline, CDR1 is SNHLY and CDR2 is FYNNEI. The CDR3 has 15 amino acids. The CDR3 sequence is CASSPGQGITDTQYF. The DNA of the CDR3 is TGTGCCAGCAGTCCGGGACAGGGAATCACAGATACGCAGTATTTT.

This clonotype appeared many times. The chain joins TRBV12-3 or TRBV12-4 to TRBJ2-3; 8 nucleotides match TRBD2. V lost 5 bases to trimming and J lost 4 bases; unmatched junction nucleotides: 5. The CDR3 runs 14 residues. DNA of the CDR3: TGTGCCAGCAGTCCCTTAGCGGGACCAGATACGCAGTATTTT. This translates into CASSPLAGPDTQYF.

This clonotype came up many times. In DNA form, the CDR3 reads TGCGCCAGCAGCTTGGCGTCGGGTGCAATGAACACTGAAGCTTTCTTT. Translating it yields CASSLASGAMNTEAFF. This chain links TRBV5-1 with TRBJ1-1; D remains ambiguous. The CDR3 is 16 amino acids. Germline CDR1 and CDR2: SGHRS and YFSETQ. Trimming removed 0 bases from V and 0 bases from J, with 12 bases in between.

This clonotype was picked up a small number of times. The V call is TRBV18, the J call TRBJ1-2; a possible D gene is TRBD1 (5 bases). CDR1 and CDR2 (germline): KGHSH, LQKENI. Between the trimmed V and J ends, which lost 3 bases and 6 bases, there was a span of 20 bases. The CDR3 contains 16 residues. This chain's CDR3 is CASSPSAAGSGDGYTF. Here the CDR3 DNA reads TGTGCCAGCTCACCGAGCGCGGCAGGGAGCGGGGATGGCTACACCTTC.

This clonotype was recorded at least ten times. The chain recombines TRBV27 with TRBJ2-7, with 10 bases fitting TRBD1. V lost 4 bases, J lost 3 bases, and 6 bases stayed unmatched. This CDR3 spans 15 amino acids. In germline, CDR1 is MNHEY, CDR2 SMNVEV (reference sequence). The chain's CDR3 is CASSSPGTGVYEQYF. The CDR3, as DNA: TGTGCCAGCAGTTCCCCCGGGACAGGGGTCTACGAGCAGTACTTC.

This clonotype has a count of ten or more. The chain employs TRBV4-1 and TRBJ1-1; TRBD1 is a possible D gene (6 bases). V lost 1 base to trimming and J lost 3 bases, with 12 bases between them. The CDR3 extends over 15 amino acids. Germline V CDR1 and CDR2: MGHRA, YSYEKL. The CDR3 DNA is TGCGCCAGCAGCCAAGTAGGGGGACGAGACACTGAAGCTTTCTTT. Protein sequence: CASSQVGGRDTEAFF.

At least ten counts were recorded for this clonotype. V and J are TRBV12-3 or TRBV12-4 and TRBJ2-7, with 11 nucleotides matching TRBD1. The CDR3 consists of 14 residues. J gave up 5 bases and V 3 bases, and 3 bases lay outside the gene matches. CDR3: CASSFSDRGHEQYF. In DNA, the CDR3 is TGTGCCAGCAGTTTTTCGGACAGGGGGCACGAGCAGTACTTC.

Many counts were recorded for this clonotype. The rearrangement uses TRBV11-2 and TRBJ1-2, with 7 bases matching TRBD1. The CDR3 extends over 17 amino acids. Germline CDR1 is SGHAT and CDR2 is FQNNGV. The ends lost 0 bases at V and 0 bases at J; junction bases unmatched: 7. The CDR3 DNA follows: TGTGCCAGCAGCTTAGAGGGACAGATCCGCACTAACTATGGCTACACCTTC. It codes for CASSLEGQIRTNYGYTF. Combining the CDR3 with reference TRBV11-2 and TRBJ1-2 gives the whole variable domain EAGVAQSPRYKIIEKRQSVAFWCNPISGHATLYWYQQILGQGPKLLIQFQNNGVVDDSQLPKDRFSAERLKGVDSTLKIQPAKLEDSAVYLCASSLEGQIRTNYGYTFGSGTRLTVV.

This clonotype appeared many times. The chain couples TRBV5-1 to TRBJ2-2; D is uncertain. The CDR3 is 14 residues long. Trimming shortened V by 0 bases and J by 4 bases, and 7 bases separated the two germline ends. From germline, CDR1 is SGHRS and CDR2 YFSETQ. CDR3 region: CASSLGRSTGELFF. CDR3 bases: TGCGCCAGCAGCTTGGGACGGTCCACCGGGGAGCTGTTTTTT.

This clonotype was seen ten or more times. The J gene is TRBJ2-1, the V gene TRBV6-6, with TRBD2 matching 11 bases. V dropped 6 bases and J dropped 5; count of bases not matched to a gene: 6. From germline, CDR1 is MNHNY and CDR2 SVGAGI (reference sequence). The CDR3 totals 15 residues. The CDR3 DNA is TGTGCCAGCAGCCCAGGACTAGCGGGCCACAATGAGCAGTTCTTC. Its protein product is CASSPGLAGHNEQFF.

This clonotype was picked up many times. The chain uses TRBV12-3 or TRBV12-4 and TRBJ1-2, with D possibly being TRBD1 (6 bases). V lost 8 bases and J 7 bases, leaving 14 bases between the germline ends. The CDR3 sequence is 12 residues long. This chain's CDR3 is CASGGDQRGYTF. The CDR3 DNA sequence: TGTGCCAGCGGGGGCGACCAGCGTGGCTACACCTTC.

This clonotype was counted ten times or more. The chain links TRBV5-6 to TRBJ2-7; D call uncertain. The germline V gene encodes CDR1 SGHDT and CDR2 YYEEEE. This CDR3 is built from 14 residues. V was cut by 0 bases and J by 2 bases, with 9 bases left in between. CDR3 sequence: CASSLAQATYEQYF. As DNA, the CDR3 is TGTGCCAGCAGCTTGGCTCAGGCGACCTACGAGCAGTACTTC.

In its sample, this clonotype was seen many times. V gene TRBV19 combines with J gene TRBJ2-4; weak D call: TRBD2 (5 bases). The germline V gene has CDR1 LNHDA and CDR2 SQIVND (reference sequence). V lost 5 bases and J lost 4, with 15 bases in between. This CDR3 contains 15 residues. The CDR3 nucleotides read TGTGCCAGTAGTTCACCTCAGGACTCTAAAAACATTCAGTACTTC. Translated: CASSSPQDSKNIQYF.

In this sample, this clonotype turned up a few times. The V call is TRBV24-1, the J call TRBJ2-1, with 7 bases lining up with TRBD1. Per germline, CDR1 KGHDR and CDR2 SFDVKD. The CDR3 runs to 13 residues. The trim removed 9 bases at V and 3 bases at J, leaving 4 bases unmatched. Here the CDR3 reads CATGGDSYNEQFF. The DNA for the CDR3 is TGTGCCACCGGTGGGGACAGCTACAATGAGCAGTTCTTC.

This clonotype was seen at least ten times. An end of the junction does not agree with germline; a read error may underlie this. The V and J genes are TRBV3-1 and TRBJ1-2; D possibly corresponds to TRBD1 (6 bases). The CDR3 spans 12 residues. Germline V gene lookup returns CDR1 LGHDT and CDR2 YNNKEL (reference sequence). The CDR3 is CASSQSPGQSIF. In DNA, the CDR3 is TGTGCCAGCAGCCAATCCCCAGGACAGAGCATCTTC. The full variable domain, its missing parts supplied by reference TRBV3-1 and TRBJ1-2, is DTAVSQTPKYLVTQMGNDKSIKCEQNLGHDTMYWYKQDSKKFLKIMFSYNNKELIINETVPNRFSPKSPDKAHLNLHINSLELGDSAVYFCASSQSPGQSIFGSGTRLTVV.

Comments on this clonotype: With a much larger clone just one base away, this may be a read error. The V and J genes are TRBV20-1 and TRBJ2-6; D might be TRBD1 (5 bases). This CDR3 region has 13 residues. Germline V gene lookup returns CDR1 DFQATT and CDR2 SNEGSKA (reference sequence). CDR3: CSAEFPGANVLIF. The CDR3 nucleotides read TGCAGTGCTGAATTTCCTGGGGCCAACGTCCTGATTTTC.

This chain links TRBV7-2 with TRBJ1-2; D gene uncertain. The CDR3 length is 15 residues. In germline, CDR1 is SGHTA, CDR2 FQGNSA. V was trimmed by 7 bases and J by 6 bases, leaving 21 bases between them. CDR3 region: CASIWGRSTPDGYTF. The DNA for the CDR3 is TGTGCCAGCATCTGGGGTAGGTCTACTCCGGATGGCTACACCTTC.

In its sample, this clonotype was seen many times. The chain has TRBV29-1 and TRBJ1-1; TRBD1 is a possible D gene (5 bases). The V end lost 2 bases, the J end lost 5 bases, and 12 bases lay between the germline ends. CDR3 length: 13 amino acids. Germline values: CDR1 SQVTM, CDR2 ANQGSEA. This chain's CDR3 is CSVESPGGTEAFF. Here the CDR3 DNA reads TGCAGCGTTGAATCTCCGGGGGGAACTGAAGCTTTCTTT.

The chain is built from TRBV15 and TRBJ1-2; the D is unclear. From germline, CDR1 is LNHNV and CDR2 YYDKDF (reference sequence). This CDR3 spans 13 amino acids. Trimming took off 0 bases at V and 5 bases at J, with 7 bases between the two ends. CDR3 DNA sequence: TGTGCCACCAGCAGAGATCCAGTGTATGGCTACACCTTC. Encoded protein: CATSRDPVYGYTF.

Many counts were recorded for this clonotype. The rearrangement uses TRBV29-1 and TRBJ1-4; 10 nucleotides line up with TRBD1. The V segment lost 0 bases and the J segment 6 bases; nucleotides outside the gene matches: 1. Germline CDR1 and CDR2: SQVTM and ANQGSEA. This CDR3 has 14 amino acids. The CDR3 DNA follows: TGCAGCGTTGAAGAAGGGACAGGGGATGAAAAACTGTTTTTT. Translating gives CSVEEGTGDEKLFF.

This clonotype turned up a few times. CDR3 region: CASSLGGIYEQYF. The CDR3 bases are TGTGCCAGCAGCTTAGGGGGGATCTACGAGCAGTACTTC. The chain is built from TRBV7-9 and TRBJ2-7; D possibly matches TRBD1 or TRBD2 (5 bases each). Looked up from germline, CDR1 is SEHNR and CDR2 is FQNEAQ (reference sequence). The V gene lost 1 base and the J gene lost 3 bases, with 7 bases spanning the gap. CDR3 length equals 13 residues.

This clonotype has ten or more counts. This rearrangement joins TRBV20-1 to TRBJ1-5; D perhaps matches TRBD1 (6 bases). Trimming took 3 bases from V and 5 from J, leaving 11 bases between them. Germline V gene sequence: CDR1 DFQATT, CDR2 SNEGSKA (reference sequence). The CDR3 is 13 amino acids. The CDR3 DNA is TGCAGTGCTAGGAAAAACAGGGATCAGCCCCAGCATTTT. It translates to CSARKNRDQPQHF.

This clonotype showed up many times. The V call is TRBV5-5, the J call TRBJ1-5; 8 bases align to TRBD1. Germline values: CDR1 SGHKS, CDR2 YYEKEE (reference sequence). CDR3 length: 15 amino acids. Germline trimming cut 0 bases from V and 12 bases from J; bases unmatched to any gene: 11. CDR3 sequence reads: CASSLGWYQGADQHF. As DNA, the CDR3 is TGTGCCAGCAGCTTGGGGTGGTATCAGGGGGCAGACCAGCATTTT.

This clonotype has just a few counts. The rearrangement joins TRBV15 to TRBJ2-6; TRBD2 matches at 7 bases. V lost 5 bases to trimming and J lost 0 bases; unmatched junction nucleotides: 7. The CDR3 runs 17 residues. Germline lookup yields CDR1 LNHNV and CDR2 YYDKDF (reference sequence). The CDR3 protein is CATSRGTTVSGANVLTF. In DNA form, the CDR3 reads TGTGCCACCAGCCGGGGGACTACCGTCTCTGGGGCCAACGTCCTGACTTTC.

This clonotype appeared many times. V is TRBV5-1 and J is TRBJ2-7; a possible D gene is TRBD2 (6 bases). This CDR3 is built from 15 residues. The ends were cut back, 1 base at V and 6 bases at J, with 17 bases in the middle. The germline V gene encodes CDR1 SGHRS and CDR2 YFSETQ. As DNA, the CDR3 is TGCGCCAGCAGCTTGAAGTCTTCTAGCGAGGGCGAGCAGTACTTC. This translates into CASSLKSSSEGEQYF.

In this sample, this clonotype turned up many times. The chain joins TRBV5-1 to TRBJ2-3, with D maybe TRBD2 (6 bases). The CDR3 length is 14 residues. V lost 3 bases and J lost 4, with 12 bases in between. Per the germline V gene, CDR1 is SGHRS and CDR2 is YFSETQ. The CDR3 sequence is CASSWGGESDTQYF. CDR3 nucleotides: TGCGCCAGCAGCTGGGGAGGAGAATCAGATACGCAGTATTTT.

This clonotype was counted at least ten times. The chain uses TRBV28 and TRBJ2-3; 14 bases fit TRBD2. The CDR3 extends over 16 amino acids. With V trimmed by 3 bases and J by 4 bases, 3 bases remained unmatched. The V gene's germline CDR1 is MDHEN and CDR2 SYDVKM. The CDR3 region has the DNA TGTGCCAGCAGTTTGACTAGCGGGGGGGCCGCAGATACGCAGTATTTT. Protein sequence: CASSLTSGGAADTQYF.

This clonotype showed up just a few times. V gene TRBV5-1 combines with J gene TRBJ2-3; D perhaps matches TRBD2 (8 bases). CDR1 and CDR2 from the germline V gene are SGHRS and YFSETQ. The CDR3 has 16 residues. The V end was cut by 4 bases, the J end by 0 bases, with 15 bases between. CDR3 sequence: CASSPSGGQSTDTQYF. In nucleotides, the CDR3 is TGCGCCAGCAGCCCAAGCGGGGGACAGAGCACAGATACGCAGTATTTT.